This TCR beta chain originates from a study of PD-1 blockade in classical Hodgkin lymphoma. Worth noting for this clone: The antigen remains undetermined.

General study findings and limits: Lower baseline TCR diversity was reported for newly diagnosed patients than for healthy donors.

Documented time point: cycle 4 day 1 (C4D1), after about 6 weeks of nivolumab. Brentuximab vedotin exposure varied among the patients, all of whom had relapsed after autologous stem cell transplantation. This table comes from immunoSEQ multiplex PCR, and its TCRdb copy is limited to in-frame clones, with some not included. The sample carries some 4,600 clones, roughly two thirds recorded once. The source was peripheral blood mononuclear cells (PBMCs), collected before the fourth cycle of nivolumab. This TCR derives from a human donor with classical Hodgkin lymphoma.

CDR3 region: CASSPPGWGPLCNQPQHF. Written as DNA, the CDR3 is TGTGCCAGCAGTCCCCCGGGTTGGGGGCCACTCTGCAATCAGCCCCAGCATTTT. The chain couples TRBV6-4 to TRBJ1-5; D might be TRBD1 (6 bases). The CDR3 extends over 18 amino acids. Trimming left V 5 bases short and J 2 bases short, with 22 bases between. Germline V gene lookup returns CDR1 MRHNA and CDR2 SNTAGT.